The text below deals with one T cell receptor (beta chain). This sample was taken from a study of shared clonotypes between healthy human individuals. Germline lookup yields CDR1 SQVTM and CDR2 ANQGSEA. The junction had 5 bases not matched to a gene; V was cut back by 6 bases and J by 7 bases. The CDR3 length is 11 residues. Generated by immunoSEQ multiplex PCR, the TCRdb table keeps only in-frame clones and is missing some. The sample contains 400,000 to 600,000 clones, roughly 77% of which appear only once. The clonotype was recovered from a woman aged 40 to 55 in good health. Some clones in this sample may be carry-over from other donors' samples. The sequenced material came from PBMCs. This chain links TRBV29-1 with TRBJ1-1; 7 nucleotides match TRBD1. CDR3 nucleotides: TGCAGCGTAGGGACAGAATATGAAGCTTTCTTT. This gives the protein CSVGTEYEAFF.